The 15 T cell receptor beta chains below were found in one sample sequenced in a study of OX40 agonist ivuxolimab in advanced cancers. Libraries were made using the immunoSEQ multiplex PCR assay. In TCRdb, the immuneACCESS table is reduced to in-frame sequences with V and J assigned. These tables do not hold every clone; where another copy was compared, an unresolved V gene accounts for under half, and the others remain unexplained. The sample data list 60,000 to 85,000 clones, and 85% of these were observed just once. The biggest ten clones account for around 2% of the sample. This specimen was CD4+ or CD8+ T cells sorted from blood, taken in a trial of the OX40 agonist ivuxolimab. These receptors were taken from an adult with an advanced solid tumor such as melanoma, head and neck, liver or kidney cancer.

This clone was counted a single time. The chain is built from TRBV7-8 and TRBJ2-3; D not resolved. Germline lookup yields CDR1 SGHVS and CDR2 FQNEAQ. The ends were cut back, 4 bases at V and 0 bases at J, with 14 bases in the middle. CDR3 length equals 16 residues. CDR3 sequence reads: CASSSRLGRSTDTQYF. CDR3 nucleotide sequence: TGTGCCAGCAGCTCGCGACTGGGTCGTAGCACAGATACGCAGTATTTT.

V gene TRBV11-2 combines with J gene TRBJ2-3, with no clear D. CDR3 length: 14 amino acids. CDR1 is SGHAT, CDR2 FQNNGV, per germline. V shed 5 bases and J shed 0 bases, with 9 bases lying between them. CDR3 sequence reads: CASSPTASTDTQYF. As DNA, the CDR3 is TGTGCCAGCAGCCCCACAGCTAGCACAGATACGCAGTATTTT.

This clone is a singleton in its sample. The gene calls are TRBV6-1 and TRBJ1-2, with D possibly TRBD1 on 5 matching bases. The V gene lost 0 bases and the J gene lost 4 bases, with 12 bases spanning the gap. Looked up from germline, CDR1 is MNHNS and CDR2 is SASEGT. The CDR3 sequence is 15 residues long. As DNA, the CDR3 is TGTGCCAGCAGTGAAGCGAATCCAGGGCTCTATGGCTACACCTTC. Translation: CASSEANPGLYGYTF.

The chain couples TRBV30 to TRBJ2-6; 9 nucleotides align to TRBD1. Germline V CDR1 and CDR2: GTSNPN, SVGIG (reference sequence). With 1 base clipped from V and 0 bases from J, the junction kept 7 bases outside the gene matches. The CDR3 runs to 18 residues. CDR3 region: CAWSAPGQGNSGANVLTF. The CDR3 DNA sequence: TGTGCCTGGAGTGCCCCGGGACAGGGCAACTCTGGGGCCAACGTCCTGACTTTC.

V and J are TRBV10-3 and TRBJ1-1; D unclear. Between the trimmed V and J ends, which lost 3 bases and 7 bases, there was a span of 15 bases. The CDR3 runs to 14 residues. The V gene's germline CDR1 is ENHRY and CDR2 SYGVKD. CDR3 amino acids: CAISDEGLNREAFF. DNA for the CDR3: TGTGCCATCAGTGACGAGGGCCTCAACCGTGAAGCTTTCTTT.

CDR3 sequence reads: CASSLIPGAVLEQFF. The CDR3 DNA is TGTGCCAGCAGCTTAATTCCCGGGGCCGTCCTTGAGCAGTTCTTC. The V and J genes are TRBV7-2 and TRBJ2-1; D is tentatively TRBD1 or TRBD2 (5 bases each). This CDR3 has 15 residues. Germline assignment: CDR1 SGHTA and CDR2 FQGNSA. V dropped 2 bases and J dropped 9 bases, with 17 bases sitting between them.

The J gene is TRBJ1-1, the V gene TRBV23-1; D gene ambiguous. TRBV23-1 is treated as an ORF (open reading frame) with a function not yet certain. The V end was cut by 4 bases, the J end by 0 bases, with 27 bases between. The CDR3 length is 20 residues. CDR3 in DNA: TGCGCCAGCAGTCCCCTAGTGGGAGGGCTCCTACCTAAACTGAACACTGAAGCTTTCTTT. Its protein is CASSPLVGGLLPKLNTEAFF.

This clone was observed a handful of times. The chain links TRBV7-2 to TRBJ1-2; 8 bases match TRBD1. There are 13 residues in the CDR3. Germline CDR1 and CDR2: SGHTA and FQGNSA. V lost 5 bases to trimming and J lost 8 bases; unmatched junction nucleotides: 7. In nucleotides, the CDR3 is TGTGCCAGCAGCCGGGACAGGTTGGGAGGCTACACCTTC. Translated, it gives CASSRDRLGGYTF.

The rearrangement links TRBV21-1 to TRBJ2-1; TRBD2, the table's D call, was not compared with the DNA. TRBV21-1 corresponds to a pseudogene. This CDR3 contains 13 residues. The CDR3 region is CASSTKGEDEQFF. The CDR3 DNA is TGTGCCAGCAGCACAAAAGGGGAGGATGAGCAGTTCTTC.

The V and J genes are TRBV7-6 and TRBJ2-7; D may correspond to TRBD1 or TRBD2 (5 bases each). Trimming took off 4 bases at V and 2 bases at J, with 15 bases between the two ends. Looked up from germline, CDR1 is SGHVS and CDR2 is FNYEAQ. The CDR3 is 15 residues long. CDR3 sequence: CASSYRDGAPYEQYF. The DNA of the CDR3 is TGTGCCAGCAGCTACCGGGACGGGGCCCCCTACGAGCAGTACTTC.

This chain connects TRBV27 to TRBJ2-4; D is possibly TRBD2 (6 bases). CDR1 MNHEY and CDR2 SMNVEV come from the germline V gene (reference sequence). There are 13 residues in the CDR3. Trimming removed 6 bases at V and 6 bases at J, with 12 bases between. CDR3 DNA sequence: TGTGCCAGCAGGGGGGGTGGCGGAAACATTCAGTACTTC. Its protein is CASRGGGGNIQYF.

The chain employs TRBV18 and TRBJ2-4; D unclear. Trimming shortened V by 4 bases and J by 0 bases, and 4 bases separated the two germline ends. The CDR3 runs 13 residues. CDR1 is KGHSH and CDR2 is LQKENI in the germline V gene. DNA of the CDR3: TGTGCCAGCTCACGGTTAGCCAAAAACATTCAGTACTTC. Translation: CASSRLAKNIQYF.

This clone was detected only once. The chain carries TRBV11-2 and TRBJ1-1; 9 bases are a match to TRBD1. Germline lookup yields CDR1 SGHAT and CDR2 FQNNGV. Unmatched junction bases numbered 4, after V lost 5 bases and J lost 0 bases. The CDR3 length is 15 residues. CDR3 nucleotides: TGTGCCAGCAGCCCGGGACAGGGCGTGAACACTGAAGCTTTCTTT. Protein sequence: CASSPGQGVNTEAFF.

The chain uses TRBV5-1 and TRBJ2-5; tentative D call: TRBD2 (5 bases). Per the germline V gene, CDR1 is SGHRS and CDR2 is YFSETQ. Trimming removed 0 bases at V and 4 bases at J, with 7 bases between. The CDR3 covers 13 residues. The CDR3 bases are TGCGCCAGCAGCTTGGACAGCGGAGAGACCCAGTACTTC. Protein sequence: CASSLDSGETQYF.

This clone showed up just a few times. This chain joins TRBV5-6 and TRBJ1-2; D gene unclear. The CDR3 contains 14 residues. With 4 bases removed from V and 3 bases from J, the gap between germline ends came to 13 bases. Per the germline V gene, CDR1 is SGHDT and CDR2 is YYEEEE. For the CDR3, the DNA is TGTGCCAGCAGCCGCCAGGTGACGGACTATGGCTACACCTTC. This codes for CASSRQVTDYGYTF.